Listed here are 16 T cell receptor beta chains from one sample, sequenced in a study of cytomegalovirus exposure and HLA in healthy donors. Libraries were prepared by immunoSEQ multiplex PCR; TCRdb keeps only in-frame clonotypes and omits some of them. The sample gives about 54,000 clones, around nine tenths of which show up once; approximately 8.4% is in the top ten. Sequencing used PBMCs. All receptors derive from a woman aged 18-29 years in good health and CMV-seropositive.

The chain joins TRBV28 to TRBJ1-2, with TRBD1 matching 7 bases. The CDR3 is made up of 14 amino acids. Trimming at V came to 2 bases and at J to 4 bases, leaving 4 bases not matched to a gene. Per the germline V gene, CDR1 is MDHEN and CDR2 is SYDVKM. The CDR3 DNA sequence: TGTGCCAGCAGTTTAGCCCGGACAGGCTATGGCTACACCTTC. Protein: CASSLARTGYGYTF.

The J gene is TRBJ1-1, the V gene TRBV6-6; no clear D gene. In germline, CDR1 is MNHNY, CDR2 SVGAGI (reference sequence). CDR3 length equals 12 residues. Trimming removed 2 bases from V and 4 bases from J, with 5 bases in between. For the CDR3, the DNA is TGTGCCAGCAGTTACCAGGCCACTGAAGCTTTCTTT. This translates into CASSYQATEAFF.

The chain recombines TRBV9 with TRBJ2-3; D is unclear. Germline V gives CDR1 SGDLS, CDR2 YYNGEE. The CDR3 sequence is 13 residues long. V shed 3 bases and J shed 8 bases, with 13 bases lying between them. For the CDR3, the DNA is TGTGCCAGCAGCGCCCTAAAAGAAGCTACGCAGTATTTT. Translation gives CASSALKEATQYF.

J is TRBJ1-6 and V is TRBV21-1. TRBV21-1 counts as a pseudogene. The CDR3 runs to 13 residues. The CDR3 spells CASNRDFNSPLHF. Here the CDR3 DNA reads TGTGCCAGCAACCGGGACTTTAATTCACCCCTCCACTTT.

The CDR3 loop is CASSSYRGDRNTIYF. In DNA form, the CDR3 reads TGTGCCAGCAGTTCATACAGGGGGGATCGAAACACCATATATTTT. The V call is TRBV11-2, the J call TRBJ1-3; 8 nucleotides align to TRBD1. The CDR3 covers 15 residues. Germline V gene sequence: CDR1 SGHAT, CDR2 FQNNGV. Trimming cost V 6 bases and J 5 bases; bases outside gene matches: 9.

This clone has more than one count but fewer than ten. CDR3 DNA: TGCGCCAGCAGCTTGGACAGGGGGCCTTATGGCTACACCTTC. Translation: CASSLDRGPYGYTF. This rearrangement joins TRBV5-1 to TRBJ1-2; 9 bases agree with TRBD1. V shed 0 bases and J 5 bases; nucleotides not matched to a gene: 2. Germline lookup yields CDR1 SGHRS and CDR2 YFSETQ. This CDR3 has 14 amino acids.

In its sample, this clone was seen a few times. The rearrangement links TRBV5-5 to TRBJ1-1, with 9 bases fitting TRBD1. The germline V gene has CDR1 SGHKS and CDR2 YYEKEE (reference sequence). With 2 bases clipped from V and 6 bases from J, the junction kept 5 bases outside the gene matches. This CDR3 has 14 amino acids. In DNA form, the CDR3 reads TGTGCCAGCAGCTTACCCGGGACAGGGTCTGAAGCTTTCTTT. This gives the protein CASSLPGTGSEAFF.

The gene calls are TRBV6-1 and TRBJ1-2, with D tentatively TRBD1 (6 bases). V lost 2 bases and J 7 bases, leaving 14 bases between the germline ends. The CDR3 is 14 amino acids. The germline V gene has CDR1 MNHNS and CDR2 SASEGT. This CDR3 is CASSEQSGVGGYTF. CDR3 DNA sequence: TGTGCCAGCAGTGAACAATCAGGGGTAGGTGGCTACACCTTC.

The V gene is TRBV6-1, the J gene TRBJ1-6, with D unclear. The V end lost 2 bases, the J end lost 5 bases, and 13 bases lay between the germline ends. The length of the CDR3 is 16 residues. Germline values: CDR1 MNHNS, CDR2 SASEGT. The CDR3 here is CASSEIWGVDNSPLHF. CDR3 bases: TGTGCCAGCAGTGAAATCTGGGGAGTGGATAATTCACCCCTCCACTTT.

The V gene is TRBV4-3, the J gene TRBJ2-7; 7 bases map to TRBD1. Germline loops: CDR1 LGHNA, CDR2 YSLEER. V lost 5 bases, J lost 4 bases, and 11 bases stayed unmatched. CDR3 length: 15 residues. CDR3 amino acids: CASSERQGESYEQYF. The CDR3 nucleotides read TGCGCCAGCAGCGAACGGCAGGGGGAATCGTACGAGCAGTACTTC.

This clone was detected a few times. This chain links TRBV6-4 with TRBJ2-6; TRBD1 might be the D (6 bases). Trimming pared 0 bases from V and 0 bases from J, leaving 12 bases between. Per the germline V gene, CDR1 is MRHNA and CDR2 is SNTAGT. This CDR3 comprises 18 residues. The chain's CDR3 is CASSDSGQSLSGANVLTF. The CDR3 DNA sequence: TGTGCCAGCAGTGACTCGGGACAAAGCCTCTCTGGGGCCAACGTCCTGACTTTC.

This chain uses TRBV6-5 with TRBJ1-4; maybe TRBD1 (5 bases). V lost 0 bases and J lost 8, with 13 bases in between. CDR1 and CDR2 (germline): MNHEY, SVGAGI. The CDR3 contains 15 residues. CDR3 coding DNA: TGTGCCAGCAGTTACTCCGGGGGTCCGGGAGAAAAACTGTTTTTT. Translating gives CASSYSGGPGEKLFF.

The sample holds one count of this clone. This chain connects TRBV5-1 to TRBJ1-5, with D unresolved. From germline, CDR1 is SGHRS and CDR2 YFSETQ. There are 15 residues in the CDR3. V lost 0 bases and J 2 bases, leaving 9 bases between the germline ends. CDR3 nucleotides: TGCGCCAGCAGCTTGGGAGCCCTAGGCAATCAGCCCCAGCATTTT. It yields the protein CASSLGALGNQPQHF.

The V and J genes are TRBV20-1 and TRBJ1-5, with 7 bases lining up with TRBD1. In germline, CDR1 is DFQATT, CDR2 SNEGSKA (reference sequence). V was pared by 5 bases and J by 10 bases, with 5 bases of the junction left unmatched. The CDR3 is 11 amino acids. The CDR3 nucleotides read TGCAGTGCTCACAGGGGTGGTCCCCAGCATTTT. Its protein product is CSAHRGGPQHF.

V and J are TRBV18 and TRBJ2-7, with 8 bases aligning to TRBD1. J was trimmed by 5 bases and V by 3 bases; bases with no gene match: 0. The CDR3 has 12 amino acids. Germline lookup yields CDR1 KGHSH and CDR2 LQKENI. For the CDR3, the DNA is TGTGCCAGCTCACCGACAGGGGACGAGCAGTACTTC. Amino acids: CASSPTGDEQYF. The variable domain in full, with the rest retrieved from reference TRBV18 and TRBJ2-7, is NAGVMQNPRHLVRRRGQEARLRCSPMKGHSHVYWYRQLPEEGLKFMVYLQKENIIDESGMPKERFSAEFPKEGPSILRIQQVVRGDSAAYFCASSPTGDEQYFGPGTRLTVT.

V and J are TRBV4-3 and TRBJ2-2; the D gene is possibly TRBD1 (5 bases). The germline V gene encodes CDR1 LGHNA and CDR2 YSLEER. The CDR3 loop spans 17 amino acids. Between the trimmed V and J ends, which lost 1 base and 4 bases, there was a span of 16 bases. The CDR3 DNA sequence: TGCGCCAGCAGCCAAGTCCCCCAGGGATATTCCACCGGGGAGCTGTTTTTT. Residues: CASSQVPQGYSTGELFF.